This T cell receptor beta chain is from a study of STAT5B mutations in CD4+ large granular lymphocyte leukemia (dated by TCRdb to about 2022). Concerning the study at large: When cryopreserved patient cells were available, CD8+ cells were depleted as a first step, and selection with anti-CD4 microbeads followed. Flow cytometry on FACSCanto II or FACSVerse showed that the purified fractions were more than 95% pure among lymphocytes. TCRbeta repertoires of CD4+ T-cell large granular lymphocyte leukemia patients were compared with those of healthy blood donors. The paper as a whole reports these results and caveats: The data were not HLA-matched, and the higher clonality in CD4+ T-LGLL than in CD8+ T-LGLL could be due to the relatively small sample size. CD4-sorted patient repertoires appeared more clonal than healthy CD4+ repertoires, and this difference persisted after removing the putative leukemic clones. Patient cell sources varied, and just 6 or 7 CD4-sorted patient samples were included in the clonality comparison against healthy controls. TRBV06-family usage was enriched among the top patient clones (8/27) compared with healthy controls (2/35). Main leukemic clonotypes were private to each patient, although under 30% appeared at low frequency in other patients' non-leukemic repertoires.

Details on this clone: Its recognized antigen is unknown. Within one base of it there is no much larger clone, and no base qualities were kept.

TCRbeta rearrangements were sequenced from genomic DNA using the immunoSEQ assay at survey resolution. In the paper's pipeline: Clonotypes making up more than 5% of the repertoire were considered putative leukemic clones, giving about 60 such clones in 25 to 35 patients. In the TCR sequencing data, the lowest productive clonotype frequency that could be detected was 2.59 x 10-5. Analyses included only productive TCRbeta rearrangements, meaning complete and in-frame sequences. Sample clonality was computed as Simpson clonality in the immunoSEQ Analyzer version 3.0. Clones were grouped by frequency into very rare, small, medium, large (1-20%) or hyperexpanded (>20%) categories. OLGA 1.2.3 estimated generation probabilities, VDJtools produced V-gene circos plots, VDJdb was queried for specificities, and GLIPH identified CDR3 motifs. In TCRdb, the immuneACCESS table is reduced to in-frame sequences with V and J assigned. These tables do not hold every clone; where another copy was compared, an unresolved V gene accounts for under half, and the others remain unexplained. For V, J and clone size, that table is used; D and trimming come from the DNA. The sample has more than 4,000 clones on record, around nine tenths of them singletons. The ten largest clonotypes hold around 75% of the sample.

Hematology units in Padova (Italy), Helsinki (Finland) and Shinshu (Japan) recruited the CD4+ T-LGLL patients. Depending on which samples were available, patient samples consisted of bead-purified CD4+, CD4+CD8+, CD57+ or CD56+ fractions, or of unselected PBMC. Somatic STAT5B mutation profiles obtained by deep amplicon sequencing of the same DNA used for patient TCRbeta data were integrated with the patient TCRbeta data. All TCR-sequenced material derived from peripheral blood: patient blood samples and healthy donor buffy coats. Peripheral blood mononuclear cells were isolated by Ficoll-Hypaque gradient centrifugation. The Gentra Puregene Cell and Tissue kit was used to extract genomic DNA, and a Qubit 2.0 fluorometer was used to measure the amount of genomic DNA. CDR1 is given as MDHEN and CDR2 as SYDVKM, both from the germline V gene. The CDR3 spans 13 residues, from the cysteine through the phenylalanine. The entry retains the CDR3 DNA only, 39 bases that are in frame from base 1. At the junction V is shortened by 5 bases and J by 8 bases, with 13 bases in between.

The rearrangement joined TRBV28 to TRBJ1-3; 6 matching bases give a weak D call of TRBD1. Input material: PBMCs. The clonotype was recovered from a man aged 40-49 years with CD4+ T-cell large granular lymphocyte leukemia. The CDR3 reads CASSLRGAYTIYF. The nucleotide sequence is TGTGCCAGCAGTCTCAGGGGCGCATACACCATATATTTT.